This T cell receptor (beta chain) was identified in a study of response to subunit inactivated influenza vaccine. With regard to this clonotype: Its antigen is undetermined.

Study-wide points: Authors suggested few new T cells are recruited by each seasonal influenza vaccination.

TCRdb processed the RT-PCR reads anew with MiXCR; each CDR3 protein has one entry. This table has 650,000 to 800,000 distinct CDR3 sequences, around 18% appearing once. The sequencing used PBMCs from blood, collected more than 4 days after vaccination. This clonotype was obtained from a man in his forties or fifties who received an inactivated influenza vaccine.

CDR3 amino acids: CASMGGNQETQYF. Here the CDR3 DNA reads TGTGCCTCGATGGGGGGGAACCAAGAGACCCAGTACTTC. The chain employs TRBV10-3 and TRBJ2-5, with 7 bases that match TRBD2. This CDR3 has 13 amino acids. Germline V gene sequence: CDR1 ENHRY, CDR2 SYGVKD. Germline trimming cut 11 bases from V and 0 bases from J; bases unmatched to any gene: 6.